This T cell receptor beta chain was documented in a study of early T cells in non-severe SARS-CoV-2 infection. Study overall: Sequencing input comprised bulk RNA from unsorted whole blood; chain pairing was not available.

Attached unique molecular identifiers marked individual cDNA molecules. TCRdb re-derived calls from the 5' RACE reads in MiXCR, one entry per CDR3 protein. The sample includes some 66,000 distinct CDR3 sequences, approximately 10% seen only once; the top ten take more than 2.5%. Ten or more counts support this clonotype. What it binds is unknown. Study outcomes and limitations: Using VDJdb, the matching emphasized anti-spike CD8 responses while missing private and CD4 specificities.

The CDR3 runs 17 residues. Per germline, CDR1 MNHNS and CDR2 SASEGT. The V end was cut by 0 bases, the J end by 0 bases, with 12 bases between. The source material was whole blood. This rearrangement joins TRBV6-1 to TRBJ1-3; D is ambiguous. The receptor was derived from an adult who was a healthcare worker with PCR-confirmed SARS-CoV-2 infection or an uninfected control (not recorded which). CDR3 DNA: TGTGCCAGCAGTGAAGCTTGGGAGGGCGTCTCTGGAAACACCATATATTTT. Its translation: CASSEAWEGVSGNTIYF.